This TCR beta chain was observed in a study of post-analysis software for immune sequencing data. Overall study context: There were relapsing-remitting, secondary progressive and progressive-relapsing multiple sclerosis among the disease courses included. The study's findings and limits: Diversity measured as normalized Chao1 was significantly lower in multiple sclerosis patients than in controls. TRBV5-6, TRBV5-1 and TRBV20-1 were among four to six TRBV segments more frequent in patients than controls. Samples prepared in the same batch strongly co-clustered by F measure.

This clonotype was detected only a few times. Its target is not known. CDR1 is MDHEN and CDR2 is SYDVKM in the germline V gene. V was pared by 5 bases and J by 5 bases, with 10 bases of the junction left unmatched. The CDR3 is 15 residues long. Presence of unique molecular identifiers characterized the TCR beta cDNA libraries. T cells numbering about 0.85 to 10 million yielded some 480,000 cDNA molecules. TCRdb called the PCR reads again in MiXCR, with one record for every CDR3 protein. The table shows some 260,000 distinct CDR3 sequences, with approximately 34% occurring only once. Sequencing was carried out using blood. The receptor was isolated from a girl aged 10 to 17 with multiple sclerosis. The chain uses TRBV28 and TRBJ2-5, with 8 bases that match TRBD1. The CDR3 nucleotides are TGTGCCAGCAGTATTCGACAGGGGAGAGGGGAGACCCAGTACTTC. Translation gives CASSIRQGRGETQYF.